This TCR beta chain was recovered during a study of untreated major depressive disorder. This CDR3 is 16 amino acids long. The ends lost 3 bases at V and 2 bases at J; junction bases unmatched: 10. The germline CDR1 and CDR2 sequences are MDHEN and SYDVKM. Repertoires were generated with immunoSEQ multiplex PCR, while TCRdb's copy carries only in-frame clones and drops some. The sample consists of 20,000 or so clones, over 65% of them appearing once. The chain couples TRBV28 to TRBJ2-7; TRBD1 aligns across 7 bases. Sequencing was done on a sample of CD4+ T cells from PBMCs. The receptor comes from a woman aged 30 to 39 in good health. The CDR3 bases are TGTGCCAGCAGTTTCCCAGGGACAGCTACAGCCTACGAGCAGTACTTC. Encoded protein: CASSFPGTATAYEQYF.